This entry features one T cell receptor (beta chain) sequence. The sample has other DNA sequences that encode this CDR3 too. Germline V gene lookup returns CDR1 MNHEY and CDR2 SVGAGI. The CDR3 loop spans 13 amino acids. Trimming removed 6 bases from V and 7 bases from J; junction bases left unmatched: 4. This entry belongs to a study of control samples from healthy donors and cancer patients. Data came from immunoSEQ multiplex PCR; TCRdb stores just in-frame clones and leaves some out. The table includes some 170,000 clones, 96% detected once. The sample was blood. This clonotype was obtained from a woman in her twenties or thirties in good health. The chain has TRBV6-5 and TRBJ1-5; 9 nucleotides match TRBD1. In nucleotides, the CDR3 is TGTGCCAGCAGGACAGGGGGAGGACAGCCCCAGCATTTT. This encodes CASRTGGGQPQHF.